This is a list of T cell receptor beta chains from one sample in a study of identifying expanded T cells in peripheral blood. The data were produced by immunoSEQ multiplex PCR, yet TCRdb's version contains in-frame clones alone and is incomplete. The sample contains about 98,000 clones, about 87% of which appear only once. The specimen sequenced was blood. The receptor set was obtained from a person between 18 and 75 years old in good health. Each CDR3 is given with its conserved first and last residue. D genes are given only for firm matches. Rows give clone size only sometimes, using once, few, many, or a class for an expanded clone.

TRBJ1-2 | NA | TRBV6-6 | NA | 15 | CASRRDRTANYGYTF | TGTGCCAGCAGGCGAGATCGGACAGCTAACTATGGCTACACCTTC
TRBJ1-2 | NA | TRBV15 | NA | 14 | CATSRVSVNYGYTF | TGTGCCACCAGCAGAGTCTCAGTAAACTATGGCTACACCTTC
TRBJ1-5 | NA | TRBV12-5 | NA | 12 | CASGLGNQPQHF | TGTGCTAGTGGTTTGGGCAATCAGCCCCAGCATTTT
TRBJ2-7 | NA | TRBV5-4 | NA | 13 | CASSSGSSYEQYF | TGTGCCAGCAGCTCCGGGAGCTCCTACGAGCAGTACTTC
TRBJ2-5 | few | TRBV14 | NA | 13 | CASSQNSQETQYF | TGTGCCAGCAGCCAAAACAGCCAAGAGACCCAGTACTTC
TRBJ2-5 | NA | TRBV29-1 | NA | 13 | CSVRFTGQETQYF | TGCAGCGTCCGTTTTACAGGGCAAGAGACCCAGTACTTC
TRBJ1-6 | once | TRBV5-1 | TRBD1 | 13 | CASSSTGGSPLHF | TGCGCCAGCAGTTCGACAGGGGGATCACCCCTCCACTTT
TRBJ1-5 | few | TRBV7-9 | TRBD1 | 15 | CASSLGGQGGQPQHF | TGTGCCAGCAGCTTAGGGGGACAGGGTGGTCAGCCCCAGCATTTT
TRBJ1-2 | NA | TRBV7-8 | NA | 15 | CASSLAWGYNYGYTF | TGTGCCAGCAGCTTAGCCTGGGGCTATAACTATGGCTACACCTTC
TRBJ1-6 | NA | TRBV11-2 | TRBD1 | 15 | CASSLRQGASSPLHF | TGTGCCAGCAGCTTAAGGCAGGGGGCTTCGTCACCCCTCCACTTT
TRBJ2-5 | NA | TRBV5-6 | TRBD1 | 14 | CASSLWDRLETQYF | TGTGCCAGCAGCTTGTGGGACAGGTTGGAGACCCAGTACTTC
TRBJ1-2 | NA | TRBV9 | TRBD1 | 15 | CASSVVVTGEKGYTF | TGTGCCAGCAGCGTAGTGGTGACAGGGGAGAAAGGCTACACCTTC
TRBJ2-5 | NA | TRBV19 | TRBD1 | 12 | CASSYRGETQYF | TGTGCCAGTAGCTACAGGGGAGAGACCCAGTACTTC
TRBJ2-5 | NA | TRBV7-9 | TRBD2 | 15 | CASSSETSGVLAQYF | TGTGCCAGCAGCTCGGAGACTAGCGGGGTTTTGGCCCAGTACTTC
TRBJ2-2 | NA | TRBV28 | TRBD1 | 15 | CATSTGGWWAGELFF | TGTGCCACCTCCACAGGGGGCTGGTGGGCCGGGGAGCTGTTTTTT
TRBJ1-4 | NA | TRBV7-9 | NA | 14 | CASSLGATNEKLFF | TGTGCCAGCAGCCTGGGTGCAACTAATGAAAAACTGTTTTTT
TRBJ1-1 | once | TRBV28 | TRBD1 | 14 | CASSLGTENTEAFF | TGTGCCAGCAGTTTAGGGACAGAGAACACTGAAGCTTTCTTT
TRBJ2-1 | NA | TRBV21-1 | NA | 15 | CASSQTSGKNNEQFF | TGTGCCAGCAGCCAGACTAGCGGGAAGAACAATGAGCAGTTCTTC
TRBJ1-6 | once | TRBV11-2 | NA | 15 | CASSANRQSNSPLHF | TGTGCCAGCAGCGCGAACCGACAGAGCAATTCACCCCTCCACTTT
TRBJ2-1 | NA | TRBV29-1 | TRBD1 | 14 | CSVSGQGSYNEQFF | TGCAGCGTTTCTGGACAGGGGTCGTACAATGAGCAGTTCTTC
TRBJ2-7 | once | TRBV2 | TRBD1 | 13 | CASTRDRSYEQYF | TGTGCCAGCACTAGGGACAGGTCCTACGAGCAGTACTTC
TRBJ1-1 | NA | TRBV11-3 | NA | 14 | CASSRGQTNSEAFF | TGTGCCAGCAGCCGCGGACAAACAAACTCTGAAGCTTTCTTT
TRBJ2-3 | NA | TRBV4-1 | NA | 16 | CASSQSSSASTDTQYF | TGCGCCAGCAGCCAATCCAGCAGCGCAAGCACAGATACGCAGTATTTT
TRBJ1-1 | NA | TRBV19 | NA | 14 | CASSIGVRNTEAFF | TGTGCCAGTAGTATCGGGGTCCGGAACACTGAAGCTTTCTTT
TRBJ2-7 | once | TRBV28 | TRBD1 | 16 | CASSTSGQGARIEQYF | TGTGCCAGCAGTACCTCGGGACAGGGGGCGCGTATTGAGCAGTACTTC
TRBJ2-3 | NA | TRBV5-1 | TRBD2 | 16 | CASRVRASGSTDTQYF | TGCGCCAGCAGGGTGAGGGCTAGCGGGAGCACAGATACGCAGTATTTT
TRBJ2-7 | NA | TRBV2 | NA | 16 | CASTPLDNTPREEQYF | TGTGCCAGCACCCCTTTGGACAATACACCGAGGGAAGAGCAGTACTTC
TRBJ1-2 | once | TRBV28 | NA | 14 | CASTHDSNPYGYTF | TGTGCCAGCACCCATGACAGTAACCCCTATGGCTACACCTTC
TRBJ1-4 | NA | TRBV4-3 | TRBD1 | 15 | CASSLQDRGDEKLFF | TGCGCCAGCAGCCTCCAGGACAGGGGAGATGAAAAACTGTTTTTT
TRBJ2-7 | NA | TRBV2 | NA | 12 | CASSSTGLEQYF | TGTGCCAGCAGCTCAACAGGCCTCGAGCAGTACTTC
TRBJ2-7 | NA | TRBV6-6 | TRBD2 | 14 | CASSYGLAGDEQYF | TGTGCCAGCAGTTACGGACTAGCGGGAGACGAGCAGTACTTC
TRBJ1-5 | NA | TRBV10-3 | TRBD1 | 15 | CAISEGGTGNQPQHF | TGTGCCATCAGTGAGGGGGGGACAGGTAATCAGCCCCAGCATTTT
TRBJ2-7 | NA | TRBV14 | NA | 15 | CASSGGPLPSREQYF | TGTGCCAGCAGCGGCGGACCTCTACCAAGTAGGGAGCAGTACTTC
TRBJ2-2 | NA | TRBV4-1 | TRBD2 | 17 | CASSVILAGVVLGELFF | TGCGCCAGCAGCGTGATACTAGCGGGAGTGGTTTTAGGGGAGCTGTTTTTT
TRBJ2-7 | NA | TRBV13 | NA | 13 | CASSFDKNYEQYF | TGTGCCAGCAGCTTTGATAAGAACTACGAGCAGTACTTC
TRBJ2-2 | NA | TRBV19 | NA | 14 | CASSIRGHTGELFF | TGTGCCAGTAGTATAAGGGGTCACACCGGGGAGCTGTTTTTT
TRBJ2-5 | few | TRBV10-3 | TRBD1 | 12 | CAISGQGETQYF | TGTGCCATCAGTGGACAGGGAGAGACCCAGTACTTC
TRBJ2-7 | NA | TRBV23-1 | TRBD2 | 13 | CAIQREGLYEQYF | TGCGCCATCCAGCGGGAGGGTCTCTACGAGCAGTACTTC
TRBJ2-7 | once | TRBV5-6 | TRBD1 | 15 | CASSLGGQGSYEQYF | TGTGCCAGCAGCTTGGGGGGACAGGGGAGCTACGAGCAGTACTTC
TRBJ2-5 | NA | TRBV7-7 | TRBD2 | 16 | CASSFSGGLYQETQYF | TGTGCCAGCAGCTTCAGCGGGGGGCTATACCAAGAGACCCAGTACTTC
TRBJ2-2 | NA | TRBV7-3 | NA | 13 | CASSLTETGELFF | TGTGCCAGCAGCCTGACAGAGACCGGGGAGCTGTTTTTT
TRBJ2-1 | NA | TRBV5-1 | TRBD2 | 14 | CASSPTSDPNEQFF | TGCGCCAGCAGCCCGACTAGCGATCCAAATGAGCAGTTCTTC
TRBJ2-7 | NA | TRBV5-6 | NA | 12 | CASSSRPGEQYF | TGTGCCAGCAGCTCGAGACCAGGAGAGCAGTACTTC
TRBJ2-5 | NA | TRBV18 | NA | 11 | CASSPQETQYF | TGTGCCAGCTCACCACAAGAGACCCAGTACTTC
TRBJ1-1 | NA | TRBV15 | TRBD1 | 14 | CATSRGQMNTEAFF | TGTGCCACCAGCAGGGGACAGATGAACACTGAAGCTTTCTTT
TRBJ2-7 | NA | TRBV29-1 | TRBD1 | 12 | CSVEGQGYEQYF | TGCAGCGTTGAAGGACAGGGCTACGAGCAGTACTTC
TRBJ1-3 | NA | TRBV7-2 | NA | 13 | CASSLNFGNTIYF | TGTGCCAGCAGCTTAAATTTTGGAAACACCATATATTTT
TRBJ2-5 | NA | TRBV28 | TRBD2 | 14 | CASSRLAEQETQYF | TGTGCCAGCAGTAGACTAGCGGAGCAAGAGACCCAGTACTTC
TRBJ1-5 | few | TRBV23-1 | NA | 13 | CASREQGNQPQHF | TGCGCCAGCAGAGAACAGGGCAATCAGCCCCAGCATTTT
TRBJ2-5 | NA | TRBV9 | TRBD2 | 15 | CASSVGVREGETQYF | TGTGCCAGCAGCGTAGGTGTAAGGGAGGGAGAGACCCAGTACTTC
TRBJ1-1 | NA | TRBV5-1 | NA | 15 | CASSPNIGGSTEAFF | TGCGCCAGCAGCCCCAATATAGGGGGGAGCACTGAAGCTTTCTTT
TRBJ1-3 | NA | TRBV19 | TRBD1 | 17 | CASRGQGRSESGNTIYF | TGTGCCAGTAGGGGACAGGGACGGTCTGAGTCTGGAAACACCATATATTTT
TRBJ1-5 | NA | TRBV28 | NA | 11 | CASSFGSLQHF | TGTGCCAGCAGTTTTGGCAGCCTCCAGCATTTT
TRBJ2-3 | NA | TRBV5-4 | NA | 12 | CASSPQLDTQYF | TGTGCCAGCAGCCCTCAATTGGATACGCAGTATTTT
TRBJ2-7 | once | TRBV7-2 | NA | 14 | CASSSPGVTYEQYF | TGTGCCAGCAGCTCCCCGGGGGTCACGTACGAGCAGTACTTC
TRBJ1-5 | NA | TRBV27 | NA | 15 | CASSSLGKGNQPQHF | TGTGCCAGCAGTTCCCTTGGGAAGGGCAATCAGCCCCAGCATTTT
TRBJ2-1 | NA | TRBV7-2 | NA | 14 | CASSFPGIYNEQFF | TGTGCCAGCAGCTTCCCAGGGATTTACAATGAGCAGTTCTTC
TRBJ1-4 | NA | TRBV28 | TRBD1 | 13 | CASSLGGGEKLFF | TGTGCCAGCAGTTTAGGAGGGGGCGAAAAACTGTTTTTT
TRBJ2-2 | NA | TRBV15 | NA | 13 | CATRSRITGELFF | TGTGCCACCAGGTCTAGAATCACCGGGGAGCTGTTTTTT